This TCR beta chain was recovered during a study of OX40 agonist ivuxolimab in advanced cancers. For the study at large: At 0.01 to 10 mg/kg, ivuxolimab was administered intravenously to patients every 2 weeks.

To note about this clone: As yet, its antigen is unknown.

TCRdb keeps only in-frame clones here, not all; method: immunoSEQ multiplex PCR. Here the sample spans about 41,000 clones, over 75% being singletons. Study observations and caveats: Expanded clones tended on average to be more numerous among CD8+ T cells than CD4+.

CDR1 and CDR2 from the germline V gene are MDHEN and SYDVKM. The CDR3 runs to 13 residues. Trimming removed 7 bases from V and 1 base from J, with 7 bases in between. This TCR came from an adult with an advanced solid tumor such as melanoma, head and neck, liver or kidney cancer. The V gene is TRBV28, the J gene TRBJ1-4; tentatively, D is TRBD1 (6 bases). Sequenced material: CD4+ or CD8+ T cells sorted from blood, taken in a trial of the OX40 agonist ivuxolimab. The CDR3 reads CASTGVTNEKLFF. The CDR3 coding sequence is TGTGCCAGCACAGGGGTAACTAATGAAAAACTGTTTTTT. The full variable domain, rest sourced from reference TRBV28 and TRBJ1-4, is DVKVTQSSRYLVKRTGEKVFLECVQDMDHENMFWYRQDPGLGLRLIYFSYDVKMKEKGDIPEGYSVSREKKERFSLILESASTNQTSMYLCASTGVTNEKLFFGSGTQLSVL.